The 17 T cell receptor beta chains presented below share a single source sample, sequenced in a study of blood T cell repertoires in COVID-19. The data were produced by immunoSEQ multiplex PCR, yet TCRdb's version contains in-frame clones alone and is incomplete. The sample records a few hundred thousand clones, over 85% being singletons. The sequenced material came from peripheral blood. The receptor source for this set is a woman aged 25 to 39 with COVID-19, enrolled during active disease.

This chain uses TRBV6-6 with TRBJ1-2; D is uncertain. CDR3 length equals 11 residues. The germline CDR1 and CDR2 sequences are MNHNY and SVGAGI (reference sequence). V lost 10 bases and J 7 bases, leaving 13 bases between the germline ends. The DNA of the CDR3 is TGTGCCACCCAGGCGGGTGGTGGCTACACCTTC. This codes for CATQAGGGYTF.

The CDR3 region has the DNA TGCGCCAGCAGCCGGGTAGGACAGAGCTCTGGAAACACCATATATTTT. It encodes CASSRVGQSSGNTIYF. The gene calls are TRBV4-1 and TRBJ1-3; D possibly corresponds to TRBD1 (6 bases). Per germline, CDR1 MGHRA and CDR2 YSYEKL. This CDR3 has 16 amino acids. Trimming removed 4 bases at V and 0 bases at J, with 13 bases between.

The J gene is TRBJ2-5, the V gene TRBV9; D may be TRBD1 (6 bases). Germline CDR1 is SGDLS and CDR2 is YYNGEE. The V end lost 0 bases, the J end lost 0 bases, and 12 bases lay between the germline ends. This CDR3 contains 16 residues. This chain's CDR3 is CASSVGRGEYQETQYF. CDR3 nucleotides: TGTGCCAGCAGCGTAGGCAGGGGAGAGTACCAAGAGACCCAGTACTTC.

The chain combines TRBV10-2 with TRBJ2-7, with TRBD2 matching over 8 bases. The junction had 4 bases not matched to a gene; V was cut back by 5 bases and J by 1 base. Germline V gene sequence: CDR1 WSHSY, CDR2 SAAADI. The CDR3 contains 14 residues. CDR3 DNA: TGCGCCAGCAGTCGGGGGGGGCTTTCCTACGAGCAGTACTTC. Its protein product is CASSRGGLSYEQYF.

The chain recombines TRBV6-6 with TRBJ1-1; D perhaps matches TRBD1 (6 bases). This CDR3 comprises 15 residues. V was clipped by 7 bases and J by 3 bases, with 18 bases between them. Per the germline V gene, CDR1 is MNHNY and CDR2 is SVGAGI (reference sequence). This CDR3 reads CASIRFSGGYTEAFF. As DNA, the CDR3 is TGTGCCAGCATTAGGTTTAGTGGGGGCTACACTGAAGCTTTCTTT.

The chain couples TRBV5-6 to TRBJ1-1; tentatively, D is TRBD1 (6 bases). CDR3 size: 12 residues. CDR1 is SGHDT, CDR2 YYEEEE, per germline. V dropped 6 bases and J dropped 5 bases, with 11 bases sitting between them. The CDR3 DNA reads as TGTGCCAGCAACACAGGGATTACTGAAGCTTTCTTT. Encoded protein: CASNTGITEAFF.

V is TRBV2 and J is TRBJ2-2; 8 bases are a match to TRBD1. Germline V gives CDR1 SNHLY, CDR2 FYNNEI. The V segment lost 5 bases and the J segment 7 bases; nucleotides outside the gene matches: 3. The CDR3 is 13 amino acids. The CDR3 is CASSPGGYGELFF. The CDR3 bases are TGTGCCAGCAGTCCAGGGGGCTACGGGGAGCTGTTTTTT.

The chain uses TRBV11-2 and TRBJ2-5, with TRBD2 identical over 15 bases. The CDR3 extends over 16 amino acids. CDR1 is SGHAT, CDR2 FQNNGV, per germline. V lost 5 bases and J lost 2; bases outside the gene matches: 3. The CDR3 reads CASSAGTSGGQETQYF. The DNA of the CDR3 is TGTGCCAGCAGCGCTGGGACTAGCGGGGGGCAAGAGACCCAGTACTTC.

This chain joins TRBV15 and TRBJ2-1; the D gene is possibly TRBD2 (6 bases). Germline CDR1 LNHNV, CDR2 YYDKDF (reference sequence). This CDR3 region has 14 residues. Trimming took off 1 base at V and 6 bases at J, with 10 bases between the two ends. The CDR3 DNA is TGTGCCACCAGCAGAGCTTTCGGGGGCAATGAGCAGTTCTTC. Translated, it gives CATSRAFGGNEQFF.

On this clone itself: Other DNA sequences of this sample code for an identical CDR3. The chain couples TRBV28 to TRBJ1-2; 7 bases agree with TRBD1. Per the germline V gene, CDR1 is MDHEN and CDR2 is SYDVKM. J lost 2 bases, V lost 5 bases, and 5 bases had no gene match. The CDR3 runs 14 residues. The CDR3 protein is CASSPLDRNYGYTF. The CDR3 DNA sequence: TGTGCCAGCAGTCCCTTGGACAGGAACTATGGCTACACCTTC.

The chain couples TRBV2 to TRBJ2-5; no clear D. V dropped 7 bases and J dropped 1 base, with 10 bases sitting between them. The CDR3 has 13 residues. The germline CDR1 and CDR2 sequences are SNHLY and FYNNEI. The CDR3 region is CASTFGLQETQYF. The CDR3 DNA reads TGTGCCAGCACCTTTGGCCTCCAAGAGACCCAGTACTTC. The whole variable domain, remainder taken from reference TRBV2 and TRBJ2-5, is EPEVTQTPSHQVTQMGQEVILRCVPISNHLYFYWYRQILGQKVEFLVSFYNNEISEKSEIFDDQFSVERPDGSNFTLKIRSTKLEDSAMYFCASTFGLQETQYFGPGTRLLVL.

The chain uses TRBV11-2 and TRBJ1-5, with D possibly being TRBD1 (6 bases). Between the trimmed V and J ends, which lost 5 bases and 6 bases, there was a span of 14 bases. CDR3 length equals 14 residues. Germline V CDR1 and CDR2: SGHAT, FQNNGV. The CDR3 sequence is CASSGAGAGQPQHF. The CDR3 bases are TGTGCCAGCAGCGGAGCGGGGGCGGGTCAGCCCCAGCATTTT.

The gene calls are TRBV2 and TRBJ1-5; D unresolved. The V end was cut by 2 bases, the J end by 3 bases, with 11 bases between. This CDR3 comprises 15 residues. CDR1 SNHLY and CDR2 FYNNEI come from the germline V gene. The CDR3 spells CASSERLLDNQPQHF. CDR3 sequence (DNA): TGTGCCAGCAGTGAACGGCTCCTAGACAATCAGCCCCAGCATTTT. The entire variable domain, with the rest obtained from reference TRBV2 and TRBJ1-5, is as follows: EPEVTQTPSHQVTQMGQEVILRCVPISNHLYFYWYRQILGQKVEFLVSFYNNEISEKSEIFDDQFSVERPDGSNFTLKIRSTKLEDSAMYFCASSERLLDNQPQHFGDGTRLSIL.

A remark on this clone: The sample contains more than one DNA sequence encoding this CDR3. Written as DNA, the CDR3 is TGTGCCAGCAGTTTGTCGGGCTATGGCTACACCTTC. Translated: CASSLSGYGYTF. The chain recombines TRBV28 with TRBJ1-2; D gene unclear. The CDR3 has 12 amino acids. Trimming stripped 3 bases from V and 4 bases from J, with 6 bases between. Germline CDR1 reads MDHEN; CDR2 reads SYDVKM.

The gene calls are TRBV3-1 (or the pseudogene TRBV3-2) and TRBJ2-5, with TRBD2 identical over 11 bases. The trim removed 5 bases at V and 5 bases at J, leaving 7 bases unmatched. The germline CDR1 and CDR2 sequences are LGHDT and YNNKEL (reference sequence). The CDR3 spans 15 residues. CDR3 nucleotides: TGTGCCAGCAGCAACTTACTAGCGGGGGCGGAGACCCAGTACTTC. Protein sequence: CASSNLLAGAETQYF.

The chain uses TRBV2 and TRBJ1-2; 10 positions agree with TRBD1. Germline V gene lookup returns CDR1 SNHLY and CDR2 FYNNEI. This CDR3 has 14 amino acids. The V and J ends lost 6 bases and 8 bases, in that order; junction bases with no gene match: 9. CDR3 in amino acids: CASSRDRGLWGYTF. Written as DNA, the CDR3 is TGTGCCAGCAGCCGCGACAGGGGGCTATGGGGCTACACCTTC.

CDR3 sequence reads: CTSSQRTSGGAILDNEQFF. The CDR3 bases are TGCACCAGCAGCCAAAGGACTAGCGGGGGGGCAATTTTGGACAATGAGCAGTTCTTC. The chain couples TRBV1 to TRBJ2-1; the table gives TRBD2 as D, unverified against the DNA. TRBV1 is assigned pseudogene status. The CDR3 contains 19 residues.